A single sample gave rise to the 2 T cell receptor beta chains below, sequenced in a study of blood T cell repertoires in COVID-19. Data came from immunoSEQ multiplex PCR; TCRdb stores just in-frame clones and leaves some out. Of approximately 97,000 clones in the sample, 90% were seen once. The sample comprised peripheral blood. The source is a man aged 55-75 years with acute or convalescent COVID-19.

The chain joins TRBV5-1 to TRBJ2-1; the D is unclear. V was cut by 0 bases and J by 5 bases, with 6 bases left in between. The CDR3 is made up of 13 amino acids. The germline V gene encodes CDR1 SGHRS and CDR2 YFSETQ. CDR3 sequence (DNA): TGCGCCAGCAGCTTGGACAGCAACAATGAGCAGTTCTTC. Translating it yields CASSLDSNNEQFF.

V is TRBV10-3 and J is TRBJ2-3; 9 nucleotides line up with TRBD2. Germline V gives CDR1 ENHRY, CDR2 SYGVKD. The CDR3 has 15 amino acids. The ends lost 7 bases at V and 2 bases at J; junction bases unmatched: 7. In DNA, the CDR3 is TGTGCCATCACCGGAGGCGGGGGGGCCACAGATACGCAGTATTTT. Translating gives CAITGGGGATDTQYF.